This TCR beta chain was recovered during a study of blood T cell repertoires in COVID-19. Across the whole study: COVID-19 samples, acute and convalescent, were from the United States, Italy and Spain. PBMCs, B-cell-depleted T cells, or T cells provided the cDNA or gDNA that made up the material.

Original analysis: Nucleated cell counts were estimated from reference gene primer amplification. TCRdb keeps only in-frame clones here, not all; method: immunoSEQ multiplex PCR. V, J and clone size were drawn from that table, and D and trimming were deduced from the DNA. Among tens of thousands of clones listed, around 83% were seen once. This CDR3 region has 16 residues. V shed 2 bases and J shed 4 bases, with 17 bases lying between them. CDR1 MNHEY and CDR2 SVGEGT come from the germline V gene. This TCR derives from a human donor in a cohort sampled during active COVID-19. Sequencing input: peripheral blood. The chain has TRBV6-2 or TRBV6-3 and TRBJ1-1, with TRBD1 as a possible D gene (6 bases). For the CDR3, the DNA is TGTGCCAGCAGTTACCCCAGGCAGGGGATGATCACTGAAGCTTTCTTT. Translated: CASSYPRQGMITEAFF.